These 10 T cell receptor beta chains were all obtained from the same sample, sequenced in a study of Ad26.COV2.S vaccination and SARS-CoV-2 variants. Regarding treatment: 15 to 20 received Ad26.COV2.S at low or high dose, single or two shots; about five received placebo; per-sample allocation not given. Sample collection was performed on day 63 after the first vaccine or placebo injection. Only in-frame clones appear in the TCRdb table, and some are missing; sequencing was by immunoSEQ multiplex PCR. The data show about 480,000 clones, around 90% seen once. Here the sequenced sample was peripheral blood, taken in a trial of Ad26.COV2.S vaccine versus placebo. The receptors here all came from a person aged 18-65 years who received the Ad26.COV2.S COVID-19 vaccine or a placebo.

V and J are TRBV28 and TRBJ2-5; 9 positions match TRBD2. Germline loops: CDR1 MDHEN, CDR2 SYDVKM. The CDR3 contains 14 residues. Trimming took 5 bases from V and 4 from J; bases not matched to a gene: 5. CDR3 in DNA: TGTGCCAGCAGTACGCGGGGGGGAAGAGAGACCCAGTACTTC. Its translation: CASSTRGGRETQYF.

This sequence joins TRBV10-3 and TRBJ2-1; no clear D. The CDR3 totals 14 residues. The germline CDR1 and CDR2 sequences are ENHRY and SYGVKD. The V end was cut by 3 bases, the J end by 6 bases, with 12 bases between. The CDR3 loop is CAISDPVPGNEQFF. CDR3 nucleotide sequence: TGTGCCATCAGTGACCCGGTCCCAGGCAATGAGCAGTTCTTC.

The J gene is TRBJ1-2, the V gene TRBV6-2 or TRBV6-3, with 7 bases lining up with TRBD1. The CDR3 contains 13 residues. In germline, CDR1 is MNHEY, CDR2 SVGEGT. Losses at the gene ends were 0 bases for V and 6 bases for J; bases not matched to a gene: 1. The CDR3 is CASSYSGTDGYTF. CDR3 DNA: TGTGCCAGCAGTTACTCGGGGACAGATGGCTACACCTTC.

In its sample, this clone was seen once. The chain employs TRBV28 and TRBJ1-6; D uncertain. Germline CDR1 is MDHEN and CDR2 is SYDVKM. The CDR3 is 15 residues long. Trimming removed 7 bases at V and 6 bases at J, with 16 bases between. CDR3 loop: CASTPATRANSPLHF. The CDR3 DNA follows: TGTGCCAGCACCCCCGCAACAAGGGCTAATTCACCCCTCCACTTT.

V is TRBV30 and J is TRBJ1-3; D is unclear. Trimming removed 0 bases from V and 2 bases from J, with 2 bases in between. CDR3 size: 12 residues. Looked up from germline, CDR1 is GTSNPN and CDR2 is SVGIG (reference sequence). This CDR3 is CAWSVPGNTIYF. The CDR3 nucleotides read TGTGCCTGGAGTGTACCTGGAAACACCATATATTTT.

V gene TRBV2 combines with J gene TRBJ1-5; D ambiguous. The germline gives CDR1 SNHLY, CDR2 FYNNEI. The CDR3 covers 14 residues. V gave up 6 bases and J gave up 6 bases, with 15 bases separating them. The DNA of the CDR3 is TGTGCCAGCAGCCAACCGGACCTTTTTCAGCCCCAGCATTTT. The encoded protein is CASSQPDLFQPQHF.

This chain connects TRBV18 to TRBJ2-3, with TRBD2 identical over 10 bases. This CDR3 region has 16 residues. Germline CDR1 is KGHSH and CDR2 is LQKENI. V was clipped by 2 bases and J by 4 bases; unmatched bases: 6. DNA of the CDR3: TGTGCCAGCTCACCAAAAGCGGGAGGGGGCGCAGATACGCAGTATTTT. It encodes CASSPKAGGGADTQYF.

This chain joins TRBV6-6 and TRBJ1-1; TRBD1 aligns across 9 bases. V lost 5 bases and J lost 5; bases outside the gene matches: 3. The germline V gene has CDR1 MNHNY and CDR2 SVGAGI (reference sequence). This CDR3 is 13 amino acids long. DNA of the CDR3: TGTGCCAGCAGTGGACAGGGGATTACTGAAGCTTTCTTT. It encodes CASSGQGITEAFF.

DNA of the CDR3: TGTGCCTGGCACAGGGGTTCCACCATATATTTT. This sequence encodes CAWHRGSTIYF. V gene TRBV30 combines with J gene TRBJ1-3, with 7 bases matching TRBD1. The CDR3 totals 11 residues. V lost 5 bases and J lost 9; bases outside the gene matches: 4. The germline CDR1 and CDR2 sequences are GTSNPN and SVGIG (reference sequence).

The rearrangement links TRBV18 to TRBJ1-1, with D perhaps matching TRBD1 (6 bases). This CDR3 comprises 20 residues. Germline V gene data show CDR1 as KGHSH and CDR2 as LQKENI. V was cut by 0 bases and J by 0 bases, with 23 bases left in between. CDR3 in amino acids: CASSPPVIWQGSFMNTEAFF. DNA of the CDR3: TGTGCCAGCTCACCACCGGTCATTTGGCAGGGGTCCTTTATGAACACTGAAGCTTTCTTT.